Sequencing of this T cell receptor (beta chain) was carried out in a study of shared clonotypes between healthy human individuals. Study as a whole: For every donor, three CD4 naive, three CD4 memory, two CD8 naive and one CD8 memory plates were used.

It was at deep level that the assay was run. The repertoire was sequenced with immunoSEQ multiplex PCR; TCRdb's copy has only in-frame clones and lacks some. Here the sample spans millions of clones, 85% to 95% being singletons. Whole-study findings and limits: It was the non-shared clonotypes that had lower generation probabilities than clonotypes shared by all four donors. Investigators expected sequencing depth to affect clonotype sharing among donors.

As defined, naive CD8 cells were CD45RO-negative and positively selected for CCR7, with terminally differentiated effector memory CD45RA+ cells excluded. Between the trimmed V and J ends, which lost 1 base and 1 base, there was a span of 7 bases. The CDR3 sequence is 14 residues long. CDR1 is SEHNR and CDR2 is FQNEAQ in the germline V gene (reference sequence). Comments on this clone: What it recognizes is unknown. Other DNA sequences in the sample encode the same CDR3.

The receptor was isolated from a man aged 18 to 30 in good health. The chain combines TRBV7-9 with TRBJ2-5, with D perhaps TRBD1 (6 bases). The sample taken for sequencing was naive CD8+ T cells sorted from blood. This chain's CDR3 is CASSLEGGQETQYF. CDR3 DNA sequence: TGTGCCAGCAGCTTAGAAGGGGGCCAAGAGACCCAGTACTTC. The variable domain in full, completed from reference TRBV7-9 and TRBJ2-5, reads DTGVSQNPRHKITKRGQNVTFRCDPISEHNRLYWYRQTLGQGPEFLTYFQNEAQLEKSRLLSDRFSAERPKGSFSTLEIQRTEQGDSAMYLCASSLEGGQETQYFGPGTRLLVL.